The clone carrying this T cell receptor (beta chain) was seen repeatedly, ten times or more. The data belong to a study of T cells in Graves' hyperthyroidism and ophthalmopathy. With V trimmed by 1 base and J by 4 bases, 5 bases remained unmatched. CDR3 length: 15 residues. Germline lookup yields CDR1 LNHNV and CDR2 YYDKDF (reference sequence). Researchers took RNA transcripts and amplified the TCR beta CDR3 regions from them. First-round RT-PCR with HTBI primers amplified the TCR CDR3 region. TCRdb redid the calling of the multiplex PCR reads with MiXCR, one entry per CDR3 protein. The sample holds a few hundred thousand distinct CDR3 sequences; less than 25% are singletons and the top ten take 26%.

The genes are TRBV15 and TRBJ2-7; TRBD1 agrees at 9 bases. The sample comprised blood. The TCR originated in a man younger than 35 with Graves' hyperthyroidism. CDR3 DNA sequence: TGTGCCACCAGCAGAGCCGGGACAGGGTATTACGAGCAGTACTTC. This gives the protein CATSRAGTGYYEQYF.